This is a list of T cell receptor beta chains from one sample in a study of CD4 T cells in relation to SARS-CoV-2 and coronaviruses. TCRdb keeps only in-frame clones here, not all; method: immunoSEQ multiplex PCR. The profile covers 25,000 or so clones, with over 60% appearing a single time and 15% to 20% taken by the ten largest. For these TCRs, the target antigens are not known. Material: CD4+ T cells from PBMCs, cultured in vitro. The receptor set was obtained from a human donor in good health. Both conserved end residues are part of each CDR3. The order of the fields is D gene, J gene, clone size, V gene, CDR3 protein, CDR3 DNA. D genes are given only for firm matches. Rows may omit the clone size; those that give it use once, few, many or a size class.

. | TRBJ1-2 | . | TRBV30 | CAWKGGFFYGYTF | TGTGCCTGGAAGGGGGGGTTTTTCTATGGCTACACCTTC
. | TRBJ2-5 | once | TRBV5-1 | CASNPLANPRETQYF | TGCGCCAGCAACCCCTTAGCGAACCCCCGCGAGACCCAGTACTTC
. | TRBJ2-5 | . | TRBV19 | CASSGQGQETQYF | TGTGCCAGTAGCGGGCAGGGGCAAGAGACCCAGTACTTC
TRBD1 | TRBJ1-4 | few | TRBV7-2 | CASSRDRGGEKLFF | TGTGCCAGCAGCCGCGACAGGGGGGGTGAAAAACTGTTTTTT
. | TRBJ2-1 | few | TRBV7-2 | CASSSKVSPGSEQFF | TGTGCCAGCAGCTCGAAAGTAAGTCCCGGCAGTGAGCAGTTCTTC
. | TRBJ2-7 | . | TRBV6-2/TRBV6-3 | CATSTGPYEQYF | TGTGCCACCAGTACCGGACCGTACGAGCAGTACTTC
TRBD1 | TRBJ1-3 | . | TRBV6-4 | CASRQGKGNTIYF | TGTGCCAGCAGACAGGGGAAGGGAAACACCATATATTTT
TRBD2 | TRBJ2-1 | . | TRBV29-1 | CSVEVVAGDSYNEQFF | TGCAGCGTTGAAGTGGTAGCGGGAGACTCCTACAATGAGCAGTTCTTC
. | TRBJ1-3 | . | TRBV30 | CAWTEGRYSGNTIYF | TGTGCCTGGACCGAGGGCCGCTACTCTGGAAACACCATATATTTT
. | TRBJ2-1 | . | TRBV5-1 | CASSLGDTVGNEQFF | TGCGCCAGCAGCTTGGGGGACACCGTAGGTAATGAGCAGTTCTTC
. | TRBJ1-2 | . | TRBV29-1 | CSIRPGDPNGYTF | TGCAGCATCCGGCCAGGGGACCCAAATGGCTACACCTTC
. | TRBJ1-1 | . | TRBV3-1/TRBV3-2 | CASSHGTGEAFF | TGTGCCAGCAGCCACGGAACAGGTGAAGCTTTCTTT